This T cell receptor beta chain was identified in a study of blood T cell repertoires in COVID-19. The wider study: Sample material is recorded as cDNA or gDNA derived from T cells, B-cell-depleted T cells, or PBMCs.

The germline V gene encodes CDR1 MGHDK and CDR2 SYGVNS. The V end was cut by 5 bases, the J end by 4 bases, with 14 bases between. The CDR3 loop spans 14 amino acids. Profiling relied on immunoSEQ multiplex PCR, and the TCRdb table lists in-frame clones only, not all of them. The sample contains 65,000 to 85,000 clones, around nine tenths of which appear only once. This TCR derives from a man at least 80 years old with COVID-19, enrolled during active disease. This chain links TRBV25-1 with TRBJ1-2; D is undetermined. The sequencing sample was made of peripheral blood. CDR3 DNA sequence: TGTGCCAGCAGTCCCTTCTCTGCCGGCTATGGCTACACCTTC. Its translation is CASSPFSAGYGYTF.